This TCR beta chain was observed in a study of graft-versus-host responses after intestinal transplantation. Study background: Recipients had multivisceral, liver-intestinal, or isolated intestinal transplants. Study-level points and caveats: GvH clones surfaced in recipient marrow, some emerging earlier in ileum or blood. Peak GvH clone levels in circulation were associated with early post-transplant HvG declines.

Trimming removed 5 bases from V and 0 bases from J, with 13 bases in between. The CDR3 is made up of 15 amino acids. CDR1 and CDR2 (germline): MDHEN, SYDVKM. This clone was observed a few times. Its antigen is not identified. The repertoire was sequenced with immunoSEQ multiplex PCR; TCRdb's copy has only in-frame clones and lacks some. Counted here are about 38,000 clones, 80% to 85% occurring once; the ten biggest clones make up roughly 4%. The clonotype comes from a human patient who received an intestinal transplant, so some T cells may come from the graft donor. The genes are TRBV28 and TRBJ1-1; D not certain. Sequenced material: PBMCs, taken less than 1,400 days after transplant. In DNA, the CDR3 is TGTGCCAGCAGTCTCGAGAGTGCTCTGAACACTGAAGCTTTCTTT. Protein product: CASSLESALNTEAFF.